This T cell receptor beta chain was sequenced for a study of shared clonotypes between healthy human individuals. Repertoires were generated with immunoSEQ multiplex PCR, while TCRdb's copy carries only in-frame clones and drops some. The sample lists some 1,100,000 clones, approximately 78% seen once, with about 0.52% in the top ten. Sequenced sample: memory CD4+ T cells from PBMCs. Subset denoted: CD45RA-negative fraction. The origin of this receptor is a man between 18 and 35 years old in good health. Some clones in this sample may be carry-over from other donors' samples.

CDR3 protein: CASSLGTIYNEQFF. In DNA form, the CDR3 reads TGTGCCAGCAGCCTTGGGACTATTTACAATGAGCAGTTCTTC. This chain connects TRBV9 to TRBJ2-1, with 7 bases identical to TRBD2. The germline CDR1 and CDR2 sequences are SGDLS and YYNGEE. With V trimmed by 4 bases and J by 4 bases, 5 bases remained unmatched. The CDR3 extends over 14 amino acids. Full variable domain (rest looked up from reference TRBV9 and TRBJ2-1): DSGVTQTPKHLITATGQRVTLRCSPRSGDLSVYWYQQSLDQGLQFLIQYYNGEERAKGNILERFSAQQFPDLHSELNLSSLELGDSALYFCASSLGTIYNEQFFGPGTRLTVL.